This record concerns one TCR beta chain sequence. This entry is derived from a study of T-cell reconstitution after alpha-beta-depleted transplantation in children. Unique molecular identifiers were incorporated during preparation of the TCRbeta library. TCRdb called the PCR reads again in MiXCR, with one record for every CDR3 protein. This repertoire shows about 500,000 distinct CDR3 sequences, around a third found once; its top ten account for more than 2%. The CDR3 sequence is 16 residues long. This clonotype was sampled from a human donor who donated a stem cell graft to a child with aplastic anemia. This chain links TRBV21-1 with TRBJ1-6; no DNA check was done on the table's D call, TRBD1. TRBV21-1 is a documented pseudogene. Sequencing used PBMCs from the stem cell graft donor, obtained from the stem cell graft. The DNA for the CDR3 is TGTGCCAGCAGCAATCGGCGTCCAGGGGCTAATTCACCCCTCCACTTT. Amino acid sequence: CASSNRRPGANSPLHF.